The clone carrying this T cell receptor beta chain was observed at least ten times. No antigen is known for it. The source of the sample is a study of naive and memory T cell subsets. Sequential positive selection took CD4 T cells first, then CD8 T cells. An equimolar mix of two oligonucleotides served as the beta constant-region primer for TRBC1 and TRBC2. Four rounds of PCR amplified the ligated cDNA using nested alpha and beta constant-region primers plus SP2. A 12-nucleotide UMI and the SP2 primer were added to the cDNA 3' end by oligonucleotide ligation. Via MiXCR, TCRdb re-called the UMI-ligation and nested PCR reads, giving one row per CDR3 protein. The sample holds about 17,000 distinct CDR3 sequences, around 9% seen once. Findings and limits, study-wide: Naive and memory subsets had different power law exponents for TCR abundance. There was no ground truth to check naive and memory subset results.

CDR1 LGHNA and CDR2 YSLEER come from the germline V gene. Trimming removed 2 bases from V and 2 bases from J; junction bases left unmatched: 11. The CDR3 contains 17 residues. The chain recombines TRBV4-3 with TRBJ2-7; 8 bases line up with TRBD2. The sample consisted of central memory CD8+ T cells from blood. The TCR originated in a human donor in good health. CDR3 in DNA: TGCGCCAGCAGCCAACTCATACCTGCGGGAGGAACCTACGAGCAGTACTTC. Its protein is CASSQLIPAGGTYEQYF.